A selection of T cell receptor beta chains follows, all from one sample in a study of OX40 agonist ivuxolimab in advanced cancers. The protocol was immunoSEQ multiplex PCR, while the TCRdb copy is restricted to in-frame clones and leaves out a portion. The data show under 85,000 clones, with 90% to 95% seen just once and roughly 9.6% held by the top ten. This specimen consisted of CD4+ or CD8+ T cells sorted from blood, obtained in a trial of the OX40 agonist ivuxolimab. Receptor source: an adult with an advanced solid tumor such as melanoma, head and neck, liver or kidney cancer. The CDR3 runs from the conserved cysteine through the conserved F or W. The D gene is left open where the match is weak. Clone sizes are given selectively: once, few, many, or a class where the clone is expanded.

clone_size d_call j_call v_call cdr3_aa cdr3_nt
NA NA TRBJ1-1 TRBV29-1 CSVEKGQGGLNTEAFF TGCAGCGTTGAAAAAGGGCAGGGTGGATTGAACACTGAAGCTTTCTTT
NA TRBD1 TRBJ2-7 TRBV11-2 CASSLVVTGFYEQYF TGTGCCAGCAGCTTAGTTGTGACAGGGTTCTACGAGCAGTACTTC
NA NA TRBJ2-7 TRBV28 CASSFNPHEQYF TGTGCCAGCAGTTTCAATCCCCACGAGCAGTACTTC
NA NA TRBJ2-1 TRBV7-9 CASSHREVYNEQFF TGTGCCAGCAGCCATCGGGAAGTATACAATGAGCAGTTCTTC
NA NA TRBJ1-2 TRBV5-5 CASSLDPADYGYTF TGTGCCAGCAGCTTGGACCCGGCGGACTATGGCTACACCTTC
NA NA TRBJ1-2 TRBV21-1 CASSIQGRRRRRYGYTF TGTGCCAGCAGTATTCAAGGAAGGCGACGACGACGCTATGGCTACACCTTC
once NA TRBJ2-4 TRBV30 CAWSLASSGAKNIQYF TGTGCCTGGAGTCTGGCCTCCTCCGGGGCCAAAAACATTCAGTACTTC
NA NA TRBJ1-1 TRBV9 CASSVEFAGRTEAFF TGTGCCAGCAGCGTAGAGTTCGCAGGGAGGACTGAAGCTTTCTTT
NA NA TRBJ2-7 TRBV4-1 CASSLRDISSYEQYF TGCGCCAGCAGCCTACGGGACATAAGCTCCTACGAGCAGTACTTC
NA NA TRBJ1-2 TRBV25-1 CASSEEVGAGYTF TGTGCCAGCAGTGAAGAGGTAGGGGCAGGCTACACCTTC
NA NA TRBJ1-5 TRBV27 CASSLSRGSGQPQHF TGTGCCAGCAGTTTATCAAGGGGATCGGGTCAGCCCCAGCATTTT
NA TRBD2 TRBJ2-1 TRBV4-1 CASSRVPGLAGLDEQFF TGCGCCAGCAGCCGGGTGCCGGGACTAGCGGGATTAGATGAGCAGTTCTTC
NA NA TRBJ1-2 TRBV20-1 CSAKGDYGYTF TGCAGTGCTAAGGGGGACTATGGCTACACCTTC
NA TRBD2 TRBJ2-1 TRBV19 CASSIAGRADGEQFF TGTGCCAGTAGTATAGCGGGGAGGGCCGACGGTGAGCAGTTCTTC
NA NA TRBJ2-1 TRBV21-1 CASTGTDEQFF TGTGCCAGCACCGGGACAGATGAGCAGTTCTTC
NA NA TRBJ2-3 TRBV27 CASSFGMRASLTDTQYF TGTGCCAGCAGTTTTGGAATGAGGGCTAGCCTCACAGATACGCAGTATTTT
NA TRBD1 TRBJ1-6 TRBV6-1 CASSQGTGYYNSPLHF TGTGCCAGCAGTCAAGGGACAGGTTATTATAATTCACCCCTCCACTTT
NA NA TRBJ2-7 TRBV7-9 CASSLIFHEQYF TGTGCCAGCAGCTTAATTTTCCACGAGCAGTACTTC
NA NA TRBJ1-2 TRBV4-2 CASSQGVAAQNGYTF TGTGCCAGCAGCCAAGGGGTAGCTGCGCAGAATGGCTACACCTTC
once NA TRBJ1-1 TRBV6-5 CASRETNTEAFF TGTGCCAGCAGGGAAACGAACACTGAAGCTTTCTTT
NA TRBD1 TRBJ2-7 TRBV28 CASSVTGGPYYEQYF TGTGCCAGCAGTGTCACAGGGGGCCCCTACTACGAGCAGTACTTC
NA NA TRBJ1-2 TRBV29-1 CSVEVGDTVYNGYTF TGCAGCGTAGAGGTAGGGGACACGGTTTATAATGGCTACACCTTC
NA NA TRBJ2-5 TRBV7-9 CASSLIGWETQYF TGTGCCAGCAGCCTAATCGGGTGGGAGACCCAGTACTTC
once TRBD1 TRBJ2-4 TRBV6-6 CASSETGTKNIQYF TGTGCCAGCAGTGAGACAGGGACCAAAAACATTCAGTACTTC
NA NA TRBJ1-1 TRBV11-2 CASSLDLDRPNTEAFF TGTGCCAGCAGCTTAGATCTAGACAGGCCGAACACTGAAGCTTTCTTT
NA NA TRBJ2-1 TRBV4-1 CASSQALTIYNEQFF TGCGCCAGCAGCCAAGCCCTGACTATTTACAATGAGCAGTTCTTC
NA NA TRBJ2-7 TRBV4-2 CASSQDRLAREQYF TGTGCCAGCAGCCAAGATCGCCTAGCACGCGAGCAGTACTTC
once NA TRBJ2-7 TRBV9 CASSPNDRYEQYF TGTGCCAGCAGCCCCAACGACCGGTACGAGCAGTACTTC
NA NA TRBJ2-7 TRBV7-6 CASSLNRDYEQYF TGTGCCAGCAGCTTGAACAGAGACTACGAGCAGTACTTC
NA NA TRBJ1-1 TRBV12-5 CASGNLGMNTEAFF TGTGCTAGTGGTAACCTAGGGATGAACACTGAAGCTTTCTTT
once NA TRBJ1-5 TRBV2 CASSDKAGTRQPQHF TGTGCCAGCAGTGACAAGGCAGGGACGCGGCAGCCCCAGCATTTT
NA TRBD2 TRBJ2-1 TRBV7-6 CASSLLARGRRTYNEQFF TGTGCCAGCAGCTTACTGGCGCGCGGGAGGCGGACCTACAATGAGCAGTTCTTC
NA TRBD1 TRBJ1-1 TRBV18 CASSPPSRPGQLLRVTEAFF TGTGCCAGCTCACCACCAAGCCGACCGGGACAGCTCCTGCGGGTCACTGAAGCTTTCTTT
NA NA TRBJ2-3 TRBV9 CASSANLMDTQYF TGTGCCAGCAGCGCGAACCTTATGGATACGCAGTATTTT
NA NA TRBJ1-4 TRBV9 CASSAGEKLFF TGTGCCAGCAGTGCCGGGGAAAAACTGTTTTTT
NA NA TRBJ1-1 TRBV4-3 CASSQGAVRNTEAFF TGCGCCAGCAGCCAGGGGGCTGTGAGGAACACTGAAGCTTTCTTT
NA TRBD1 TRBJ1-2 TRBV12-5 CASGIIQGVGGGYTF TGTGCTAGTGGTATAATTCAGGGGGTTGGCGGTGGCTACACCTTC
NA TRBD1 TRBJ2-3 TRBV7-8 CASSLSRGPGQGPQYF TGTGCCAGCAGCCTGAGTAGGGGTCCCGGACAGGGGCCGCAGTATTTT
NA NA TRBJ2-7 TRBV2 CASCWDEYYEQYF TGTGCCAGCTGCTGGGACGAATACTACGAGCAGTACTTC
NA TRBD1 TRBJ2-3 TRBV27 CASSGGQGADTQYF TGTGCCAGCAGTGGGGGACAGGGGGCAGATACGCAGTATTTT
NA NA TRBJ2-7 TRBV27 CASRQEITYEQYF TGTGCCAGCAGGCAAGAGATTACCTACGAGCAGTACTTC
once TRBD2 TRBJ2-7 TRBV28 CATLAGGYEQYF TGTGCCACTTTAGCGGGAGGGTACGAGCAGTACTTC
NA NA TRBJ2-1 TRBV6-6 CASSSEGQKFF TGTGCCAGCAGTTCGGAGGGACAAAAGTTCTTC
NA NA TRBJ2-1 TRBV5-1 CASGAGNNEQFF TGCGCCTCGGGGGCGGGAAACAATGAGCAGTTCTTC
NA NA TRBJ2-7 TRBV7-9 CASSLLGETRYEQYF TGTGCCAGCAGCTTGTTGGGGGAGACCCGCTACGAGCAGTACTTC
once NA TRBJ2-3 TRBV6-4 CASSDSPVWGSTDTQYF TGTGCCAGCAGTGACTCCCCCGTTTGGGGAAGCACAGATACGCAGTATTTT
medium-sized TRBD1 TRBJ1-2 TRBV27 CASGGQDKYGYTF TGTGCCAGCGGGGGACAGGACAAGTATGGCTACACCTTC
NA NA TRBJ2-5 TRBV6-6 CASGSLWDQETQYF TGTGCCAGCGGGTCGCTCTGGGACCAAGAGACCCAGTACTTC